One and the same sample provided the 3 T cell receptor beta chains below, sequenced in a study of blood T cell repertoires in COVID-19. Produced via immunoSEQ multiplex PCR; TCRdb's table is partial and in-frame only. Altogether approximately 200,000 clones are present, about nine tenths being singletons, with the ten largest covering 4.4%. Specimen: peripheral blood. All receptors derive from a man over 45 with acute or convalescent COVID-19.

This clone was counted a single time. This sequence joins TRBV6-5 and TRBJ1-2; 9 bases fit TRBD1. Losses at the gene ends were 8 bases for V and 7 bases for J; bases not matched to a gene: 8. The CDR3 length is 13 residues. CDR1 is MNHEY and CDR2 is SVGAGI in the germline V gene. The CDR3 DNA reads TGTGCCAGCGCCTCGGGACAGGGTGGTGGCTACACCTTC. It encodes CASASGQGGGYTF.

The V and J genes are TRBV13 and TRBJ1-1, with 8 bases identical to TRBD1. The V and J ends lost 6 bases and 0 bases, in that order; junction bases with no gene match: 6. Germline V CDR1 and CDR2: PRHDT, FYEKMQ (reference sequence). The CDR3 length is 15 residues. This chain's CDR3 is CASSPRQGMNTEAFF. The CDR3 region has the DNA TGTGCCAGCAGTCCTCGACAGGGGATGAACACTGAAGCTTTCTTT. The whole variable domain, remainder taken from reference TRBV13 and TRBJ1-1, is AAGVIQSPRHLIKEKRETATLKCYPIPRHDTVYWYQQGPGQDPQFLISFYEKMQSDKGSIPDRFSAQQFSDYHSELNMSSLELGDSALYFCASSPRQGMNTEAFFGQGTRLTVV.

This clone showed up just once. This chain connects TRBV27 to TRBJ1-1; D is unresolved. Germline lookup yields CDR1 MNHEY and CDR2 SMNVEV (reference sequence). Trimming stripped 8 bases from V and 1 base from J, with 14 bases between. There are 14 residues in the CDR3. The CDR3 bases are TGTGCCAGCTCCCTTAGCCCGGCGAACACTGAAGCTTTCTTT. It encodes CASSLSPANTEAFF.